These 8 T cell receptor beta chains share one sample of origin, sequenced in a study of control samples from healthy donors and cancer patients. This table comes from immunoSEQ multiplex PCR, and its TCRdb copy is limited to in-frame clones, with some not included. The sample lists about 190,000 clones, over 80% occurring once. The sample was blood. These receptors all stem from a man younger than 45 in good health.

The chain joins TRBV3-1 (or the pseudogene TRBV3-2) to TRBJ1-5, with D maybe TRBD1 (6 bases). The ends were cut back, 0 bases at V and 4 bases at J, with 13 bases in the middle. The germline V gene encodes CDR1 LGHDT and CDR2 YNNKEL (reference sequence). The CDR3 has 16 amino acids. CDR3 DNA: TGTGCCAGCAGCCAAGAGGCAGGGGCCCAAAATCAGCCCCAGCATTTT. Protein: CASSQEAGAQNQPQHF.

V gene TRBV28 combines with J gene TRBJ2-7; D is perhaps TRBD2 (5 bases). CDR1 and CDR2 (germline): MDHEN, SYDVKM. Trimming shortened V by 6 bases and J by 5 bases, and 17 bases separated the two germline ends. CDR3 length equals 14 residues. CDR3 bases: TGTGCCAGCAGCCCCCGTAGGCGGGTCCACGAGCAGTACTTC. Protein sequence: CASSPRRRVHEQYF.

The chain is built from TRBV13 and TRBJ2-7; 9 bases are a match to TRBD1. In germline, CDR1 is PRHDT, CDR2 FYEKMQ (reference sequence). After removal of 5 bases from V and 4 bases from J, the junction contained 3 bases not matched to a gene. CDR3 length equals 13 residues. The CDR3: CASSATGGYEQYF. DNA for the CDR3: TGTGCCAGCAGCGCGACAGGGGGGTACGAGCAGTACTTC.

The chain couples TRBV12-3 or TRBV12-4 to TRBJ1-2; D gene ambiguous. V lost 2 bases, J lost 1 base, and 5 bases lay in between. This CDR3 is 13 amino acids long. CDR3 sequence reads: CASSLRSNYGYTF. CDR3 bases: TGTGCCAGCAGTTTAAGGAGTAACTATGGCTACACCTTC.

This chain joins TRBV27 and TRBJ1-3; no clear D. The V end was cut by 7 bases, the J end by 6 bases, with 16 bases between. The CDR3 spans 14 residues. The germline CDR1 and CDR2 sequences are MNHEY and SMNVEV (reference sequence). The CDR3 loop is CASKEAVEENTIYF. In nucleotides, the CDR3 is TGTGCCAGCAAGGAGGCGGTAGAAGAAAACACCATATATTTT.

The chain is built from TRBV5-1 and TRBJ2-7; possible D gene TRBD2, 7 bases. Germline V gene lookup returns CDR1 SGHRS and CDR2 YFSETQ. The V end lost 7 bases, the J end lost 2 bases, and 22 bases lay between the germline ends. The length of the CDR3 is 16 residues. CDR3 sequence (DNA): TGCGCCAGCTCTCAAGGAGGTGGGGGGGCACCCTACGAGCAGTACTTC. Translation gives CASSQGGGGAPYEQYF.

The gene calls are TRBV19 and TRBJ1-1, with D uncertain. V lost 2 bases and J 1 base, leaving 5 bases between the germline ends. In germline, CDR1 is LNHDA, CDR2 SQIVND (reference sequence). This CDR3 region has 13 residues. The CDR3 region has the DNA TGTGCCAGTAGTATATCGGGGAACACTGAAGCTTTCTTT. Protein: CASSISGNTEAFF.

This chain uses TRBV7-7 with TRBJ2-2, with 8 nucleotides matching TRBD1. From germline, CDR1 is SSHAT and CDR2 FNYEAQ (reference sequence). The CDR3 has 16 residues. The trim removed 5 bases at V and 5 bases at J, leaving 10 bases unmatched. The CDR3 bases are TGTGCCAGCAGCGGCAGGGGGCAAGGTGGGACCGGGGAGCTGTTTTTT. It codes for CASSGRGQGGTGELFF.